These T cell receptor beta chains were read from a single sample in a study of PD-1 blockade in mismatch repair-deficient tumors. Sequencing used immunoSEQ multiplex PCR; TCRdb keeps in-frame clones, though not all of them. The sample holds over 100,000 clones; 65% to 80% are singletons and the top ten take roughly 4.5%. Sequenced here: peripheral blood, sampled about 60 weeks after starting pembrolizumab. The source of these receptors is an adult with mismatch repair-deficient cancer. Both conserved end residues are part of each CDR3. The order of the fields is D gene, V gene, J gene, clone size, CDR3 protein, CDR3 DNA. D genes are given only for firm matches. Some rows mark clone size as missing; the rest say once, few, many or name a class of expanded clone.

.	TRBV30	TRBJ1-1	few	CAGTHRNTEAFF	TGTGCCGGGACGCACCGGAACACTGAAGCTTTCTTT
TRBD2	TRBV6-4	TRBJ2-3	.	CASSPTSGSTDTQYF	TGTGCCAGCAGTCCTACTAGCGGGAGCACAGATACGCAGTATTTT
TRBD2	TRBV5-4	TRBJ2-3	.	CASSIGTSGTVDTQYF	TGTGCCAGCAGCATCGGGACTAGCGGGACGGTGGATACGCAGTATTTT
TRBD2	TRBV7-8	TRBJ2-1	.	CASSSRGGYEQFF	TGTGCCAGCAGCTCCCGGGGGGGGTATGAGCAGTTCTTC
.	TRBV7-2	TRBJ1-2	.	CASSLHGISNYGYTF	TGTGCCAGCAGCTTACACGGCATTTCTAACTATGGCTACACCTTC
.	TRBV11-3	TRBJ1-1	few	CASSRPGRTEAFF	TGTGCCAGCAGCCGCCCGGGACGGACTGAAGCTTTCTTT
TRBD2	TRBV19	TRBJ2-1	.	CASNNGGLGSNEQFF	TGTGCCAGTAACAATGGGGGACTAGGGAGCAATGAGCAGTTCTTC
.	TRBV7-3	TRBJ1-3	.	CASSSWGAPRSGNTIYF	TGTGCCAGCAGCTCATGGGGGGCCCCACGCTCTGGAAACACCATATATTTT
.	TRBV6-6	TRBJ2-6	few	CASLQLSGANVLTF	TGTGCCAGCCTACAGCTCTCTGGGGCCAACGTCCTGACTTTC
.	TRBV6-6	TRBJ1-5	.	CASSYSAGGSQPQHF	TGTGCCAGCAGTTACTCGGCCGGGGGCAGTCAGCCCCAGCATTTT
.	TRBV9	TRBJ2-1	.	CASSVGGNNEQFF	TGTGCCAGCAGCGTAGGAGGGAACAATGAGCAGTTCTTC
TRBD2	TRBV7-9	TRBJ2-7	.	CASSLQGGGLAAYEQYF	TGTGCCAGCAGCTTACAGGGAGGTGGACTAGCGGCATACGAGCAGTACTTC
.	TRBV5-1	TRBJ1-1	.	CASRGGNTEAFF	TGCGCCAGCAGGGGGGGGAACACTGAAGCTTTCTTT
.	TRBV5-4	TRBJ2-7	.	CASSLVGRISYEQYF	TGTGCCAGCAGCTTGGTCGGGAGAATCTCCTACGAGCAGTACTTC
.	TRBV10-3	TRBJ2-7	.	CASRRGRLYEQYF	TGTGCCAGCAGGAGAGGCAGACTCTACGAGCAGTACTTC
TRBD2	TRBV6-6	TRBJ2-7	once	CASSRGSYYEQYF	TGTGCCAGTTCGCGGGGGTCATACTACGAGCAGTACTTC
.	TRBV11-1	TRBJ2-3	.	CASSLPSSTDTQYF	TGTGCCAGCAGCTTACCTTCTAGCACAGATACGCAGTATTTT
.	TRBV14	TRBJ2-2	.	CASSPRQVYTGELFF	TGTGCCAGCAGCCCCCGACAGGTTTACACCGGGGAGCTGTTTTTT
.	TRBV19	TRBJ2-7	once	CASSASTSYEQYF	TGTGCCAGTAGTGCCTCGACTAGCTACGAGCAGTACTTC
.	TRBV6-1	TRBJ1-5	.	CASSELLIGATQPQHF	TGTGCCAGCAGTGAACTTCTTATTGGGGCGACTCAGCCCCAGCATTTT
.	TRBV11-3	TRBJ2-6	.	CASSSPRGTNIGANVLTF	TGTGCCAGCAGCTCCCCGAGGGGGACGAATATTGGGGCCAACGTCCTGACTTTC
.	TRBV5-1	TRBJ1-2	.	CASSLGGVINGYTF	TGCGCCAGCAGCTTGGGAGGGGTTATTAATGGCTACACCTTC
TRBD2	TRBV29-1	TRBJ2-3	.	CSGLLAHQDTQYF	TGCAGCGGATTACTAGCGCATCAAGATACGCAGTATTTT
TRBD2	TRBV9	TRBJ2-2	.	CASTRLAGGPGELFF	TGTGCCAGCACTAGACTAGCGGGAGGGCCCGGGGAGCTGTTTTTT
.	TRBV4-1	TRBJ1-5	.	CASSQDEGGQPQHF	TGCGCCAGCAGCCAAGATGAGGGCGGGCAGCCCCAGCATTTT
.	TRBV6-6	TRBJ2-7	.	CASSYSPSTYEQYF	TGTGCCAGCAGTTACTCTCCCAGTACCTACGAGCAGTACTTC
.	TRBV27	TRBJ1-4	.	CASKGINEKLFF	TGTGCCAGCAAAGGCATTAATGAAAAACTGTTTTTT